Following are 16 T cell receptor beta chains from one sample sequenced in a study of blood T cell repertoires in COVID-19. Assay used: immunoSEQ multiplex PCR; TCRdb lists only in-frame clones, some missing. The table includes about 56,000 clones, roughly 89% detected once. Sequencing input: peripheral blood. The receptor source for this set is a woman aged 55-70 years with COVID-19, enrolled during active disease.

The DNA of the CDR3 is TGTGCCAGCGCCCGGACAGGATACTCTGGGGCCAACGTCCTGACTTTC. Protein: CASARTGYSGANVLTF. V gene TRBV11-3 combines with J gene TRBJ2-6, with 7 positions matching TRBD1. Germline lookup yields CDR1 SGHNT and CDR2 YENEEA. J lost 0 bases, V lost 8 bases, and 7 bases had no gene match. This CDR3 has 16 amino acids. The entire variable domain, with the rest obtained from reference TRBV11-3 and TRBJ2-6, is as follows: EAGVVQSPRYKIIEKKQPVAFWCNPISGHNTLYWYLQNLGQGPELLIRYENEEAVDDSQLPKDRFSAERLKGVDSTLKIQPAELGDSAVYLCASARTGYSGANVLTFGAGSRLTVL.

This chain joins TRBV19 and TRBJ2-7, with D maybe TRBD2 (7 bases). V lost 7 bases, J lost 1 base, and 14 bases lay in between. Per the germline V gene, CDR1 is LNHDA and CDR2 is SQIVND (reference sequence). The CDR3 covers 14 residues. In DNA, the CDR3 is TGTGCCAGTACCAGGGAGGGGGTGTCCTACGAGCAGTACTTC. It yields the protein CASTREGVSYEQYF.

V is TRBV19 and J is TRBJ1-1; D not resolved. This CDR3 spans 14 amino acids. Germline CDR1 LNHDA, CDR2 SQIVND (reference sequence). Trimming took 1 base from V and 3 from J, leaving 9 bases between them. The CDR3 DNA sequence: TGTGCCAGTAGTATAGGTTCGGGTGACACTGAAGCTTTCTTT. Protein: CASSIGSGDTEAFF.

The chain uses TRBV7-2 and TRBJ2-1; 13 bases match TRBD2. V lost 5 bases, J lost 7 bases, and 8 bases stayed unmatched. CDR1 SGHTA and CDR2 FQGNSA come from the germline V gene. This CDR3 spans 16 amino acids. CDR3 loop: CASSPPGLAGINEQFF. The CDR3 DNA is TGTGCCAGCAGCCCTCCGGGACTAGCGGGGATTAATGAGCAGTTCTTC.

V gene TRBV7-9 combines with J gene TRBJ1-2, with D possibly matching TRBD1 (5 bases). Germline V lookup: CDR1 SEHNR, CDR2 FQNEAQ (reference sequence). V gave up 2 bases and J gave up 8 bases, with 12 bases separating them. The CDR3 length is 13 residues. The CDR3 protein is CASSLLGLQGYTF. The CDR3 bases are TGTGCCAGCAGCTTACTGGGGCTCCAAGGCTACACCTTC.

The chain couples TRBV3-1 (or the pseudogene TRBV3-2) to TRBJ2-3, with 10 bases identical to TRBD1. The CDR3 has 15 amino acids. Per the germline V gene, CDR1 is LGHDT and CDR2 is YNNKEL (reference sequence). Trimming cost V 2 bases and J 4 bases; bases outside gene matches: 3. The CDR3 DNA reads TGTGCCAGCAGCCAACGGGACAGGGGCGCAGATACGCAGTATTTT. Translated, it gives CASSQRDRGADTQYF.

This clone has more than one count but fewer than ten. J is TRBJ1-1 and V is TRBV5-1; 9 bases align to TRBD1. This CDR3 spans 15 amino acids. In germline, CDR1 is SGHRS, CDR2 YFSETQ. With V trimmed by 2 bases and J by 4 bases, 6 bases remained unmatched. This CDR3 is CASSFQQGAPTEAFF. CDR3 coding DNA: TGCGCCAGCAGCTTCCAACAGGGGGCGCCCACTGAAGCTTTCTTT.

This chain uses TRBV11-2 with TRBJ1-6; D is undetermined. The CDR3 sequence is 16 residues long. Germline V CDR1 and CDR2: SGHAT, FQNNGV. V gave up 1 base and J gave up 1 base, with 8 bases separating them. Here the CDR3 DNA reads TGTGCCAGCAGCTTAGCCGGGAGGTCCTATAATTCACCCCTCCACTTT. Translating gives CASSLAGRSYNSPLHF. Based on the CDR3 plus reference TRBV11-2 and TRBJ1-6, the full variable domain is EAGVAQSPRYKIIEKRQSVAFWCNPISGHATLYWYQQILGQGPKLLIQFQNNGVVDDSQLPKDRFSAERLKGVDSTLKIQPAKLEDSAVYLCASSLAGRSYNSPLHFGNGTRLTVT.

The chain is built from TRBV4-1 and TRBJ2-7; TRBD1 matches 11 bases. J was trimmed by 5 bases and V by 4 bases; bases with no gene match: 7. CDR1 is MGHRA and CDR2 is YSYEKL in the germline V gene. The CDR3 covers 15 residues. The CDR3 region has the DNA TGCGCCAGCAGCCGCGGACAGGGGGCGAACCACGAGCAGTACTTC. Translating gives CASSRGQGANHEQYF.

V gene TRBV28 combines with J gene TRBJ1-2, with a weak D call TRBD1 (6 bases). V lost 5 bases, J lost 2 bases, and 9 bases lay in between. The germline V gene encodes CDR1 MDHEN and CDR2 SYDVKM. This CDR3 region has 13 residues. CDR3 amino acids: CASSDGGNYGYTF. Written as DNA, the CDR3 is TGTGCCAGCAGTGATGGGGGCAACTATGGCTACACCTTC.

The CDR3: CASSLGLRGRAYNEQFF. CDR3 DNA sequence: TGTGCCAGCAGCTTGGGGCTTCGAGGGAGGGCCTACAATGAGCAGTTCTTC. The V gene is TRBV5-8, the J gene TRBJ2-1; 7 bases map to TRBD2. Germline lookup yields CDR1 SGHTS and CDR2 YDEGEE. Trimming removed 0 bases from V and 2 bases from J; junction bases left unmatched: 8. This CDR3 has 17 amino acids.

V and J are TRBV13 and TRBJ2-3; D possibly corresponds to TRBD2 (5 bases). The CDR3 covers 15 residues. Deletions cut 5 bases from V and 0 bases from J, with 12 bases between. CDR1 PRHDT and CDR2 FYEKMQ come from the germline V gene (reference sequence). The CDR3 reads CASSQLDGSTDTQYF. CDR3 bases: TGTGCCAGCAGCCAACTAGACGGCAGCACAGATACGCAGTATTTT. The full variable domain, with the rest looked up from reference TRBV13 and TRBJ2-3, is AAGVIQSPRHLIKEKRETATLKCYPIPRHDTVYWYQQGPGQDPQFLISFYEKMQSDKGSIPDRFSAQQFSDYHSELNMSSLELGDSALYFCASSQLDGSTDTQYFGPGTRLTVL.

The chain has TRBV7-9 and TRBJ2-1; TRBD2 agrees at 7 bases. Germline trimming cut 3 bases from V and 9 bases from J; bases unmatched to any gene: 5. The length of the CDR3 is 13 residues. CDR1 SEHNR and CDR2 FQNEAQ come from the germline V gene (reference sequence). The CDR3 region is CASSFGLDIEQFF. CDR3 nucleotide sequence: TGTGCCAGCAGCTTTGGACTAGACATTGAGCAGTTCTTC.

The V and J genes are TRBV2 and TRBJ1-5; D perhaps matches TRBD1 (6 bases). Trimming stripped 5 bases from V and 0 bases from J, with 17 bases between. Germline values: CDR1 SNHLY, CDR2 FYNNEI. The CDR3 spans 17 residues. CDR3 nucleotides: TGTGCCAGCAGTACAGAACAGGGACCCAGTAGCAATCAGCCCCAGCATTTT. Translating gives CASSTEQGPSSNQPQHF. Based on the CDR3 plus reference TRBV2 and TRBJ1-5, the full variable domain is EPEVTQTPSHQVTQMGQEVILRCVPISNHLYFYWYRQILGQKVEFLVSFYNNEISEKSEIFDDQFSVERPDGSNFTLKIRSTKLEDSAMYFCASSTEQGPSSNQPQHFGDGTRLSIL.

The chain has TRBV11-3 and TRBJ2-2; D remains unclear. The CDR3 is 13 residues long. Deletions cut 2 bases from V and 4 bases from J, with 5 bases between. Germline CDR1 is SGHNT and CDR2 is YENEEA. The CDR3 spells CASSLRSTGELFF. DNA of the CDR3: TGTGCCAGCAGCTTACGGAGCACCGGGGAGCTGTTTTTT. Full variable domain (remainder filled in from reference TRBV11-3 and TRBJ2-2): EAGVVQSPRYKIIEKKQPVAFWCNPISGHNTLYWYLQNLGQGPELLIRYENEEAVDDSQLPKDRFSAERLKGVDSTLKIQPAELGDSAVYLCASSLRSTGELFFGEGSRLTVL.

The chain employs TRBV5-4 and TRBJ2-1, with D possibly being TRBD2 (7 bases). Germline V gene lookup returns CDR1 SGHNT and CDR2 YYREEE (reference sequence). The CDR3 runs to 13 residues. Trimming stripped 1 base from V and 6 bases from J, with 8 bases between. The CDR3 spells CASSLRGANEQFF. CDR3 bases: TGTGCCAGCAGCTTGCGGGGGGCCAATGAGCAGTTCTTC.